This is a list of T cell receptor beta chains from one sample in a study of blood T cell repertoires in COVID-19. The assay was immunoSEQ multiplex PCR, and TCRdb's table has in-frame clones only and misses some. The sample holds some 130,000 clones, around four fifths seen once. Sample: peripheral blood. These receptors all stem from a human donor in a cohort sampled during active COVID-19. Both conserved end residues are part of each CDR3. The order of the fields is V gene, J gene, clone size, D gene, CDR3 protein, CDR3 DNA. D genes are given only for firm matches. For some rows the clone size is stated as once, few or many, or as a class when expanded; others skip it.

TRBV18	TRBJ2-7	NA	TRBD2	CASSPGTTSYEQYF	TGTGCCAGCTCACCGGGGACTACTTCCTACGAGCAGTACTTC
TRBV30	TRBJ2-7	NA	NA	CAWSVKSLYEQYF	TGTGCCTGGAGTGTGAAAAGCCTCTACGAGCAGTACTTC
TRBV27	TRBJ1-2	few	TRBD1	CASTSMGQNYGYTF	TGTGCCAGCACGTCGATGGGACAGAACTATGGCTACACCTTC
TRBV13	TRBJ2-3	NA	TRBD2	CASSTHPSGSTDTQYF	TGTGCCAGCAGCACGCACCCTAGCGGTAGCACAGATACGCAGTATTTT
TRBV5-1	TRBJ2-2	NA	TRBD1	CASSSSNPGTAYTGELFF	TGCGCCAGCAGCTCATCTAACCCTGGGACAGCCTACACCGGGGAGCTGTTTTTT
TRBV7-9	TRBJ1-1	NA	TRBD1	CASSSGAEDRGFF	TGTGCCAGCAGCTCCGGGGCGGAGGACAGGGGATTCTTT
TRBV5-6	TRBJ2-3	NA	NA	CASSALGSSGTDTQYF	TGTGCCAGCAGCGCGCTTGGGTCAAGCGGCACAGATACGCAGTATTTT
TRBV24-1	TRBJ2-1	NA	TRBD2	CATSDAGGPEQFF	TGTGCCACCAGTGATGCGGGGGGGCCTGAGCAGTTCTTC
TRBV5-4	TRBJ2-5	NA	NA	CASSLGTGQGETQYF	TGTGCCAGCAGCTTAGGGACGGGGCAGGGGGAGACCCAGTACTTC
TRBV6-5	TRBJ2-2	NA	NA	CASRGAAPNTGELFF	TGTGCCAGCAGGGGAGCTGCGCCGAACACCGGGGAGCTGTTTTTT
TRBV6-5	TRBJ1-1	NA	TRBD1	CASRDPGQGNTEAFF	TGTGCCAGCAGGGACCCGGGACAGGGGAACACTGAAGCTTTCTTT
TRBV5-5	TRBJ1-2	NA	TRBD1	CASSQRTPGQDPYGYTF	TGTGCCAGCAGCCAACGAACCCCCGGACAGGACCCTTATGGCTACACCTTC
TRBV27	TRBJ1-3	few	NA	CASRVSGAGNTIYF	TGTGCCAGCAGAGTATCGGGGGCTGGAAACACCATATATTTT
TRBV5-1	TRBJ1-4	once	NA	CASSKGGVREKLFF	TGCGCCAGCTCGAAGGGGGGGGTTCGGGAAAAACTGTTTTTT
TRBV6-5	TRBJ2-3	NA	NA	CATSLAMDTQYF	TGTGCCACTTCGCTAGCGATGGATACGCAGTATTTT
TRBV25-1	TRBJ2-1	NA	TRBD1	CASSDPRTGDNEQFF	TGTGCCAGCAGTGACCCTCGGACAGGGGACAATGAGCAGTTCTTC
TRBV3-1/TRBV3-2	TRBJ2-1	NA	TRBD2	CASSQDSTSPNNEQFF	TGTGCCAGCAGCCAAGATTCGACTAGCCCTAACAATGAGCAGTTCTTC
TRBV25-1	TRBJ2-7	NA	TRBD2	CASSELASGPFYEQYF	TGTGCCAGCAGTGAATTAGCTAGCGGGCCCTTCTACGAGCAGTACTTC
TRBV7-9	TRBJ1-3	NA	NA	CASSFIGLPPFIDGNTIYF	TGTGCCAGCAGCTTTATCGGACTGCCTCCGTTCATCGATGGAAACACCATATATTTT
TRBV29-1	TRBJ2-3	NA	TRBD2	CSVAPSGGGDTQYF	TGCAGCGTGGCACCTAGCGGGGGAGGGGATACGCAGTATTTT
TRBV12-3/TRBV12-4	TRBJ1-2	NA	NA	CASGSGEATF	TGTGCCAGCGGCTCAGGGGAAGCCACCTTC
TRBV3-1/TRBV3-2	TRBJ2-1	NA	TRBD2	CASSQWVGLGEDGSYNEQFF	TGTGCCAGCAGCCAATGGGTGGGACTAGGGGAGGATGGCTCCTACAATGAGCAGTTCTTC
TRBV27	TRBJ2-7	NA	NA	CASRGAREQYF	TGTGCCAGCAGGGGGGCCCGAGAGCAGTACTTC
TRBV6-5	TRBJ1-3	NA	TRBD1	CASSLDRGGNTIYF	TGTGCCAGCAGTCTCGACAGGGGTGGAAACACCATATATTTT
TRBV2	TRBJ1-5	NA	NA	CASSEAPGAPNQPQHF	TGTGCCAGCAGTGAAGCGCCAGGGGCCCCCAATCAGCCCCAGCATTTT
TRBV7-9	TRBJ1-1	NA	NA	CASSPTAGNMNTEAFF	TGTGCCAGCAGCCCCACCGCAGGGAATATGAACACTGAAGCTTTCTTT
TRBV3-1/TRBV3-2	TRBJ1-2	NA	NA	CASSQDWGGRGYTF	TGTGCCAGCAGCCAAGATTGGGGGGGCAGGGGCTACACCTTC
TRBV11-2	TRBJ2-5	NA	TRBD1	CASSPDGTGPSLAGTQYF	TGTGCCAGCAGCCCAGACGGGACAGGGCCTTCTTTGGCCGGGACCCAGTACTTC
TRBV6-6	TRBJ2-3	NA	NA	CASSRQVTDTQYF	TGTGCCAGCAGTCGACAGGTCACAGATACGCAGTATTTT
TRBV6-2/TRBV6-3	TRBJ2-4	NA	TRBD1	CASSLRTGLAKNIQYF	TGTGCCAGCAGTCTCCGGACAGGACTAGCCAAAAACATTCAGTACTTC
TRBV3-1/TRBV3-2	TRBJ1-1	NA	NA	CASSPSGTEAFF	TGTGCCAGCAGCCCGTCCGGGACTGAAGCTTTCTTT
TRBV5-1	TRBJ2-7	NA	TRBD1	CASSLTTGSYEQYF	TGCGCCAGCAGCTTGACGACAGGGTCCTACGAGCAGTACTTC
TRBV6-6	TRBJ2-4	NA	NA	CASSYPPPAGTHF	TGTGCCAGCAGTTACCCCCCCCCGGCAGGTACGCACTTC
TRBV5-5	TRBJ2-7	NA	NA	CASSFQGAYEQYF	TGTGCCAGCAGCTTTCAGGGTGCCTACGAGCAGTACTTC
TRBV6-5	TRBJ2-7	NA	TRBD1	CASRPTGEKSSYYF	TGTGCCAGCAGACCGACAGGGGAAAAAAGTTCGTACTACTTC
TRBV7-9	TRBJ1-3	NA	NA	CASSPGLRGNTIYF	TGTGCCAGCAGCCCCGGGTTGCGCGGAAACACCATATATTTT
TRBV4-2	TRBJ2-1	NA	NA	CASSQELRVSNEQFF	TGTGCCAGCAGCCAAGAACTCCGGGTCTCCAATGAGCAGTTCTTC
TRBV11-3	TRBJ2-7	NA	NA	CASSSALGSEQYF	TGTGCCAGCAGCTCAGCCCTAGGGAGCGAGCAGTACTTC
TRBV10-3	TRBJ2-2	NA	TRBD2	CAISESGLAATGELFF	TGTGCCATCAGTGAGTCAGGACTAGCGGCCACCGGGGAGCTGTTTTTT
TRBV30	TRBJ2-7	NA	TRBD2	CAWSLAASGEQYF	TGTGCCTGGAGTCTAGCGGCTTCAGGCGAGCAGTACTTC
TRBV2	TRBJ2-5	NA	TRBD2	CASSGDERGGLSQYF	TGTGCCAGCAGTGGGGATGAGCGGGGGGGCCTGAGCCAGTACTTC
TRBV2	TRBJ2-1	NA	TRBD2	CASIAGDSYNEQFF	TGTGCCAGTATAGCGGGGGACTCCTACAATGAGCAGTTCTTC
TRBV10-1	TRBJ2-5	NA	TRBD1	CASSEYATGVEETQYF	TGCGCCAGCAGTGAGTACGCGACAGGGGTCGAAGAGACCCAGTACTTC
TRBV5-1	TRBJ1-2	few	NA	CASSPRPYEGYTF	TGCGCCAGCAGCCCCAGGCCGTACGAGGGCTACACCTTC
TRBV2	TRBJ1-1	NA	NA	CASSATTYRLNTEAFF	TGTGCCAGCAGTGCAACCACCTACAGACTGAACACTGAAGCTTTCTTT
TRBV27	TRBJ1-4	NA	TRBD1	CASSSTGVKHEKLFF	TGTGCCAGCAGTTCCACAGGGGTGAAACATGAAAAACTGTTTTTT
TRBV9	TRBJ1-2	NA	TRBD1	CASSAGDRGQGYTF	TGTGCCAGCAGCGCCGGGGACAGGGGGCAGGGCTACACCTTC
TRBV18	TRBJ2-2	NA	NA	CASSPAATGELFF	TGTGCCAGCTCACCAGCGGCCACCGGGGAGCTGTTTTTT